Detailed here is one T cell receptor beta chain. The protocol was immunoSEQ multiplex PCR, while the TCRdb copy is restricted to in-frame clones and leaves out a portion. The table includes about 320,000 clones, about 89% detected once. These data are taken from a study of blood T cell repertoires in COVID-19. Germline V gives CDR1 MGHRA, CDR2 YSYEKL. Trimming cost V 4 bases and J 4 bases, with 11 bases left between them. This CDR3 spans 14 amino acids. J is TRBJ1-5 and V is TRBV4-1; possible D gene TRBD1, 6 bases. The source is a young man who had recovered from COVID-19. Sequenced material: peripheral blood. In nucleotides, the CDR3 is TGCGCCAGCAGCCCGCAGCAGGGGAATCAGCCCCAGCATTTT. This gives the protein CASSPQQGNQPQHF.